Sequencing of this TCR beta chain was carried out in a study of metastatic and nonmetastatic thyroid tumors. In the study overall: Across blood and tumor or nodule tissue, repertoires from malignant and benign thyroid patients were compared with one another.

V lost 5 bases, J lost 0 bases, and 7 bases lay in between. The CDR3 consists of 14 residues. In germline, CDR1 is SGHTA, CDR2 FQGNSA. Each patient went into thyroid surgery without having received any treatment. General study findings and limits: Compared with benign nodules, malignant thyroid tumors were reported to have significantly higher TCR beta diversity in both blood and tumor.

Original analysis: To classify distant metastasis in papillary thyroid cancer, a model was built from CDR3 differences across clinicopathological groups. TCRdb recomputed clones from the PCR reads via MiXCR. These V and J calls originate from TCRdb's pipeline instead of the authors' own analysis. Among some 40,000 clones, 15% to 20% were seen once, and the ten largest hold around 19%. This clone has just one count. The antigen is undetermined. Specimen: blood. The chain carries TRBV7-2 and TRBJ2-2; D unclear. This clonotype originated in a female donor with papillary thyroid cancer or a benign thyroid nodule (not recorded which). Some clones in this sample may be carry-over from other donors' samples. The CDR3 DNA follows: TGTGCCAGCAGCACCGACTCGAACACCGGGGAGCTGTTTTTT. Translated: CASSTDSNTGELFF. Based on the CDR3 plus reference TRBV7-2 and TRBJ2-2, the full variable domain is GAGVSQSPSNKVTEKGKDVELRCDPISGHTALYWYRQSLGQGLEFLIYFQGNSAPDKSGLPSDRFSAERTGGSVSTLTIQRTQQEDSAVYLCASSTDSNTGELFFGEGSRLTVL.